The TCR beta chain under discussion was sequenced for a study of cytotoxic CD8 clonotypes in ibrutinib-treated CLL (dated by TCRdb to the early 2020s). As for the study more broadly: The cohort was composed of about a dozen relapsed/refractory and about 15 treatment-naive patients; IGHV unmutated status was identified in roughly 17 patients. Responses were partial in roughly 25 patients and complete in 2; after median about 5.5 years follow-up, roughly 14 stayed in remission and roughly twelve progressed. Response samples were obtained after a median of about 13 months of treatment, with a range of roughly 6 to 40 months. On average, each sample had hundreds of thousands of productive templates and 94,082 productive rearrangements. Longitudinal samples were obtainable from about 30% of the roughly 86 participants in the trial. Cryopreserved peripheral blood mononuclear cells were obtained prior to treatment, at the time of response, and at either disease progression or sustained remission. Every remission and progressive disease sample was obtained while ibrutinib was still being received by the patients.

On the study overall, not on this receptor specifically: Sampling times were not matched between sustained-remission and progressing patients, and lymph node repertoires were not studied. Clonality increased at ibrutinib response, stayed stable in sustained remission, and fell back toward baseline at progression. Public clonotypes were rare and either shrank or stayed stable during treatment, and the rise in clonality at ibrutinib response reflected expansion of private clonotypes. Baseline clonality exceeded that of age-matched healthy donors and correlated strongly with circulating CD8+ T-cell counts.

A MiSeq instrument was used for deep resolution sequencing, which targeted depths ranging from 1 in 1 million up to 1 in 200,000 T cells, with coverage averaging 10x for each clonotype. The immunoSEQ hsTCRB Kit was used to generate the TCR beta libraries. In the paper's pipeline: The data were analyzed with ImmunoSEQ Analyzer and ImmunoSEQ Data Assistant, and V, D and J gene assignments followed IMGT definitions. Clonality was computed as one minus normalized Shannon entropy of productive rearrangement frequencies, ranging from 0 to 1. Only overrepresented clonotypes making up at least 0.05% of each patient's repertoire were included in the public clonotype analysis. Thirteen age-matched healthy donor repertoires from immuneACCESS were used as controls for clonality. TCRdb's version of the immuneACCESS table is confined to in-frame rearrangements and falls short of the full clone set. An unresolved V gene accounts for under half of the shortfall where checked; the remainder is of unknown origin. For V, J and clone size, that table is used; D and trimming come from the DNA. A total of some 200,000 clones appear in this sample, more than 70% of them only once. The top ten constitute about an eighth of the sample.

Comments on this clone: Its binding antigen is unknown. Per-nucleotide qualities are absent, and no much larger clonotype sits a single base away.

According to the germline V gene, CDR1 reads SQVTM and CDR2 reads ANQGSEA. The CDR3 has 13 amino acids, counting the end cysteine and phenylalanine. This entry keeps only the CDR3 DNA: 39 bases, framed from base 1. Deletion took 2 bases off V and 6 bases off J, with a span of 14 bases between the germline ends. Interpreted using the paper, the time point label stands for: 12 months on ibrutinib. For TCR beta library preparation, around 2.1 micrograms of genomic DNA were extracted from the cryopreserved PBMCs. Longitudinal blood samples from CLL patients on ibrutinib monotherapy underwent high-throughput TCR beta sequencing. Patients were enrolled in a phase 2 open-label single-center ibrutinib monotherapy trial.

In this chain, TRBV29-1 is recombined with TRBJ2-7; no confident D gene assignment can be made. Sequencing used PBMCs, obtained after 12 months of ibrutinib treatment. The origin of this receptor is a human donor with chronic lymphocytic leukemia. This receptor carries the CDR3 CSVEPTAAGEQYF. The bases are TGCAGCGTTGAACCTACGGCTGCTGGCGAGCAGTACTTC.